Sequencing of this T cell receptor (beta chain) was carried out in a study of cytomegalovirus exposure and HLA in healthy donors. Study details: The roughly 120 million unique TCR beta sequences, from approximately 170 million T cells, were found by an earlier analysis.

PCR amplification relied on 60 Vbeta primers (plus 13 Jbeta primers). Only in-frame clones appear in the TCRdb table, and some are missing; sequencing was by immunoSEQ multiplex PCR. This sample carries roughly 140,000 clones, over 60% of them seen once, and the ten largest clones take about 2%. Donors sampled were nominally healthy, though unrecorded immune exposures were likely. General study findings and limits: A prior analysis recorded that most TCR beta V segments were productive about 90% or about 30% of the time.

Of note for this clone: Its cognate antigen is unknown.

The sample was PBMCs. The clonotype comes from a woman in her 40s in good health and CMV-seronegative.

The CDR3 sequence is CASSLEARTEAFF. CDR3 sequence (DNA): TGCGCCAGCAGCTTGGAAGCCCGGACTGAAGCTTTCTTT. V and J are TRBV5-1 and TRBJ1-1; no clear D gene. The V gene lost 0 bases and the J gene lost 5 bases, with 8 bases spanning the gap. Germline lookup yields CDR1 SGHRS and CDR2 YFSETQ. The CDR3 runs 13 residues.